These T cell receptor beta chains were read from a single sample in a study of blood T cell repertoires in COVID-19. This table comes from immunoSEQ multiplex PCR, and its TCRdb copy is limited to in-frame clones, with some not included. Of hundreds of thousands of clones in the sample, roughly 90% were seen once. The sequencing input was PBMCs or T cells enriched from blood (not recorded which). The receptors shown here come from a woman aged 25-40 years who had recovered from COVID-19. Both conserved end residues are trimmed from each CDR3. For some rows the clone size is stated as once, few or many, or as a class when expanded; others skip it.

j_gene: TRBJ2-1; v_gene: TRBV4-2; abundance: .; CDR3aa: ASSQVGVGGSGRYNEQF
j_gene: TRBJ2-3; v_gene: TRBV27; abundance: .; CDR3aa: ASSLSTKREAGTDTQY
j_gene: TRBJ1-2; v_gene: TRBV11-2; abundance: .; CDR3aa: ASSPQGYGYT
j_gene: TRBJ1-6; v_gene: TRBV9; abundance: .; CDR3aa: ASSPGRYNSPLH
j_gene: TRBJ2-2; v_gene: TRBV7-6; abundance: .; CDR3aa: ASSLVYRVSGELF
j_gene: TRBJ2-1; v_gene: TRBV4-1; abundance: .; CDR3aa: ASSKRTGGLDEQF
j_gene: TRBJ1-6; v_gene: TRBV24-1; abundance: .; CDR3aa: ATSDLRTGDARNSPLH
j_gene: TRBJ2-7; v_gene: TRBV5-6; abundance: few; CDR3aa: ASSGGTSSEQY
j_gene: TRBJ1-1; v_gene: TRBV19; abundance: .; CDR3aa: ASSSGYTEAF
j_gene: TRBJ1-4; v_gene: TRBV7-9; abundance: .; CDR3aa: ASSPTAINEKLF
j_gene: TRBJ2-3; v_gene: TRBV29-1; abundance: .; CDR3aa: SVSGGHTDTQY
j_gene: TRBJ2-1; v_gene: TRBV4-1; abundance: .; CDR3aa: ASSQLLLNEQF
j_gene: TRBJ2-5; v_gene: TRBV27; abundance: .; CDR3aa: ASSLSAGETQY
j_gene: TRBJ2-6; v_gene: TRBV28; abundance: .; CDR3aa: ASSLGGWSGANVLT
j_gene: TRBJ1-5; v_gene: TRBV2; abundance: once; CDR3aa: ASSPGSFNQPQH
j_gene: TRBJ2-3; v_gene: TRBV2; abundance: .; CDR3aa: ASSEQVTDTQY
j_gene: TRBJ2-7; v_gene: TRBV3-1/TRBV3-2; abundance: .; CDR3aa: ASSQGVAGGGYEQY
j_gene: TRBJ1-1; v_gene: TRBV28; abundance: .; CDR3aa: ASSLAAAGTEAF
j_gene: TRBJ1-1; v_gene: TRBV5-1; abundance: .; CDR3aa: ASSLERVGREAF
j_gene: TRBJ1-2; v_gene: TRBV30; abundance: .; CDR3aa: ASTGVGYGYT
j_gene: TRBJ1-2; v_gene: TRBV4-2; abundance: .; CDR3aa: ASSQDAGGGYGYT
j_gene: TRBJ2-6; v_gene: TRBV12-3/TRBV12-4; abundance: .; CDR3aa: ASEGSGANVLT
j_gene: TRBJ1-1; v_gene: TRBV11-2; abundance: .; CDR3aa: ASSLEGQAEAF
j_gene: TRBJ1-3; v_gene: TRBV5-1; abundance: .; CDR3aa: ASSWAPVGNTIY
j_gene: TRBJ1-6; v_gene: TRBV7-8; abundance: once; CDR3aa: ASSYRDGPYNSPLH
j_gene: TRBJ1-1; v_gene: TRBV3-1/TRBV3-2; abundance: .; CDR3aa: ASSQGQRGNTEAF
j_gene: TRBJ2-7; v_gene: TRBV6-6; abundance: .; CDR3aa: ASSQRTGPLLSYEQY
j_gene: TRBJ2-1; v_gene: TRBV6-5; abundance: .; CDR3aa: ASSLGSSYNEQF
j_gene: TRBJ2-3; v_gene: TRBV13; abundance: .; CDR3aa: ASSLGQGDTDTQY
j_gene: TRBJ2-2; v_gene: TRBV27; abundance: .; CDR3aa: ASSSNRGRPLWELF
j_gene: TRBJ2-3; v_gene: TRBV7-9; abundance: .; CDR3aa: ASSVRLAGATDTQY
j_gene: TRBJ2-1; v_gene: TRBV6-5; abundance: once; CDR3aa: AVRIRSSYNEQF
j_gene: TRBJ1-2; v_gene: TRBV28; abundance: .; CDR3aa: ASRSGQWTNYGYT
j_gene: TRBJ1-2; v_gene: TRBV28; abundance: once; CDR3aa: ASTLDGGIYGYT
j_gene: TRBJ2-1; v_gene: TRBV24-1; abundance: .; CDR3aa: ATSSGSLGYNEQF
j_gene: TRBJ1-1; v_gene: TRBV21-1; abundance: .; CDR3aa: ASSKRVQGRTEAF
j_gene: TRBJ1-6; v_gene: TRBV27; abundance: .; CDR3aa: ASRGAYNSPLH
j_gene: TRBJ2-3; v_gene: TRBV4-1; abundance: .; CDR3aa: ASSPLMSTLAPDTQY
j_gene: TRBJ2-5; v_gene: TRBV7-9; abundance: .; CDR3aa: ASSLTGGETQY
j_gene: TRBJ1-5; v_gene: TRBV5-6; abundance: .; CDR3aa: ASSWGQGLQPQH
j_gene: TRBJ1-3; v_gene: TRBV7-2; abundance: .; CDR3aa: ASSLMREAGNTIY
j_gene: TRBJ1-3; v_gene: TRBV6-1; abundance: .; CDR3aa: ASSGGTGGVEGTIY
j_gene: TRBJ2-4; v_gene: TRBV11-1; abundance: .; CDR3aa: ASSYDRGGNIQY
j_gene: TRBJ2-2; v_gene: TRBV28; abundance: few; CDR3aa: ASSRGGNTGELF
j_gene: TRBJ2-7; v_gene: TRBV2; abundance: .; CDR3aa: ASSGGWTVYEQY
j_gene: TRBJ1-5; v_gene: TRBV7-8; abundance: .; CDR3aa: ASSQTGARGQPQH
j_gene: TRBJ2-1; v_gene: TRBV3-1/TRBV3-2; abundance: .; CDR3aa: ASSAGTGFYNEQF
j_gene: TRBJ2-7; v_gene: TRBV6-5; abundance: .; CDR3aa: ASGQGRNEQY
j_gene: TRBJ1-2; v_gene: TRBV3-1/TRBV3-2; abundance: .; CDR3aa: ASSPFPGNYGYT
j_gene: TRBJ2-5; v_gene: TRBV10-3; abundance: .; CDR3aa: AISESQRLAGGVPETQY
j_gene: TRBJ2-1; v_gene: TRBV27; abundance: .; CDR3aa: ASSFTSALPNEQF
j_gene: TRBJ2-7; v_gene: TRBV10-3; abundance: few; CDR3aa: AISESGGLAAEQY
j_gene: TRBJ1-2; v_gene: TRBV28; abundance: .; CDR3aa: ASSSPGRGTYGYT
j_gene: TRBJ2-5; v_gene: TRBV3-1/TRBV3-2; abundance: .; CDR3aa: ASSPGTSGGAWLGETQY
j_gene: TRBJ1-4; v_gene: TRBV19; abundance: .; CDR3aa: ASSIDPWTGMNGWYEKLF
j_gene: TRBJ2-3; v_gene: TRBV7-9; abundance: .; CDR3aa: ASSLGPLGVAADTDTQY
j_gene: TRBJ2-7; v_gene: TRBV3-1/TRBV3-2; abundance: .; CDR3aa: ASSQGQGYEQY
j_gene: TRBJ2-1; v_gene: TRBV5-3; abundance: .; CDR3aa: ARTPFPSGGPSSYNEQF
j_gene: TRBJ2-4; v_gene: TRBV14; abundance: .; CDR3aa: ASSQGGGTKNIQY